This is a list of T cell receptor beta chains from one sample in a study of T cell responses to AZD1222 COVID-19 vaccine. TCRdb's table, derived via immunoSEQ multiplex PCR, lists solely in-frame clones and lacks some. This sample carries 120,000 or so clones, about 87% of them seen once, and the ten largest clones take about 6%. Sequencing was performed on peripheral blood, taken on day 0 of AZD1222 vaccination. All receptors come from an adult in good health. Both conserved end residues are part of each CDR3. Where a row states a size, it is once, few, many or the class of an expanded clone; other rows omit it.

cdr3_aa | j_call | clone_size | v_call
CASSPRDSTAGELFF | TRBJ2-2 | NA | TRBV18
CASPTASGTFDEQFF | TRBJ2-1 | NA | TRBV28
CASSPSTGELFF | TRBJ2-2 | few | TRBV11-2
CASRQSGTGYGYTF | TRBJ1-2 | NA | TRBV28
CASSYSGRRDTIYF | TRBJ1-3 | NA | TRBV6-5
CSADSAVGYTF | TRBJ1-2 | NA | TRBV20-1
CASSSLGNEQYF | TRBJ2-7 | NA | TRBV5-1
CASSQVVADYGYTF | TRBJ1-2 | NA | TRBV4-1
CATSRGTSADYNEQFF | TRBJ2-1 | once | TRBV15
CASSMGGRGATDTQYF | TRBJ2-3 | NA | TRBV19
CASSTQPRNTEAFF | TRBJ1-1 | NA | TRBV19